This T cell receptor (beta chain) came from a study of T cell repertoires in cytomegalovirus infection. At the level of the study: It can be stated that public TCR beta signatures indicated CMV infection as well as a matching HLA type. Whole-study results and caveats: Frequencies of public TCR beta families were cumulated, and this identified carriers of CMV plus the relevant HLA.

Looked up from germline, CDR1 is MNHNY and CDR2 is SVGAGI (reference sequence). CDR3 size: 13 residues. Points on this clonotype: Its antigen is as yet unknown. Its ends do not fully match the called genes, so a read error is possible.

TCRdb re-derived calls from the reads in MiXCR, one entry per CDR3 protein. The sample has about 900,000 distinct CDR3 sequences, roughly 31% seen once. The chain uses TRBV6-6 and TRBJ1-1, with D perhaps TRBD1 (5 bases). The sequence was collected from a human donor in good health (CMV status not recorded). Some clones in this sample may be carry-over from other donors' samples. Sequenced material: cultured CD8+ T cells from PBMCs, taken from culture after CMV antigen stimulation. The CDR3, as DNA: TGTACCAGCAGTCCAACAGGGAACACTGAAGCTTTCTTT. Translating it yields CTSSPTGNTEAFF.